Given below is one T cell receptor beta chain in context. This specimen comes from a study of OX40 agonist ivuxolimab in advanced cancers. The overall study: With ivuxolimab, an agonistic anti-OX40 (CD134) antibody, patients were treated.

V was trimmed by 0 bases and J by 5 bases, leaving 5 bases between them. The CDR3 is made up of 13 amino acids. Germline assignment: CDR1 LNHDA and CDR2 SQIVND (reference sequence). Profiling relied on immunoSEQ multiplex PCR, and the TCRdb table lists in-frame clones only, not all of them. In the table there are 71,000 or so clones, around 82% of which are singletons. The chain joins TRBV19 to TRBJ2-1; no definite D call. This TCR came from an adult with an advanced solid tumor such as melanoma, head and neck, liver or kidney cancer. Sequenced material: CD4+ or CD8+ T cells sorted from blood, taken in a trial of the OX40 agonist ivuxolimab. The CDR3 spells CASSIDRDNEQFF. The CDR3 DNA is TGTGCCAGTAGTATAGATAGGGACAATGAGCAGTTCTTC.